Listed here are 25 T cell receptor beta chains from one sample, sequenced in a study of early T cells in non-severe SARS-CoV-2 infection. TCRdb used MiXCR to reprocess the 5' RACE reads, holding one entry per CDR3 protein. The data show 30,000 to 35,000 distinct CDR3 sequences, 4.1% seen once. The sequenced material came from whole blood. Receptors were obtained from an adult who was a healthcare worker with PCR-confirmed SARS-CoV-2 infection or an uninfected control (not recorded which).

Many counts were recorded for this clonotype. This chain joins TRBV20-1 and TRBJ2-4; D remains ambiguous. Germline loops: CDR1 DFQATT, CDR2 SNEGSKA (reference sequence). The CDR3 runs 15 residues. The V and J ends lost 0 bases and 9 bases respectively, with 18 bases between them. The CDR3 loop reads CSARDPKASTVIQYF. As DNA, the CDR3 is TGCAGTGCTAGAGATCCCAAGGCCTCGACGGTCATTCAGTACTTC.

The CDR3 loop reads CASSGNRDQPQHF. CDR3 sequence (DNA): TGTGCCAGCAGTGGAAACAGGGACCAGCCCCAGCATTTT. The chain recombines TRBV6-1 with TRBJ1-5; the D gene is possibly TRBD1 (6 bases). The V and J ends lost 4 bases and 7 bases respectively, with 11 bases between them. The CDR3 covers 13 residues. Germline CDR1 is MNHNS and CDR2 is SASEGT.

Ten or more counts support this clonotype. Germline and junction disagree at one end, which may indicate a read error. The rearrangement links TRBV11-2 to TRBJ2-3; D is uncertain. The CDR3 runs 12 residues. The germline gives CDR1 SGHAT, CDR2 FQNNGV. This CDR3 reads CVSSSNTDTQYF. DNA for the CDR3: TGTGTCAGCAGCTCGAACACAGATACGCAGTATTTT. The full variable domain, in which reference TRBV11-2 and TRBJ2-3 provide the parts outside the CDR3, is EAGVAQSPRYKIIEKRQSVAFWCNPISGHATLYWYQQILGQGPKLLIQFQNNGVVDDSQLPKDRFSAERLKGVDSTLKIQPAKLEDSAVYLCVSSSNTDTQYFGPGTRLTVL.

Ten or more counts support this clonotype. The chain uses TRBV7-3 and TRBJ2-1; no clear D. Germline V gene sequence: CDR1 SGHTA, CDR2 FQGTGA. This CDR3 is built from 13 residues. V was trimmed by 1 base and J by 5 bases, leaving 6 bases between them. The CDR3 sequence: CASSLSRHNEQFF. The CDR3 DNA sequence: TGTGCCAGCAGCTTAAGCAGGCACAATGAGCAGTTCTTC.

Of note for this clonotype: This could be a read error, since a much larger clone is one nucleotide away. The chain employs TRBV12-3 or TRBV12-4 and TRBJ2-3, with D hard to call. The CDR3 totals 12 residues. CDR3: CANSTTSDTQYF. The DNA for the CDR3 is TGTGCCAACAGTACAACCTCAGATACGCAGTATTTT.

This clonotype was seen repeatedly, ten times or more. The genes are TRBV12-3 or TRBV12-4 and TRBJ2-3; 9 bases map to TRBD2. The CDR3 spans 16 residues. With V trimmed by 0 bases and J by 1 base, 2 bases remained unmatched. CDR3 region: CASSLATSGGTDTQYF. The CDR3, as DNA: TGTGCCAGCAGTTTAGCGACTAGCGGCGGCACAGATACGCAGTATTTT.

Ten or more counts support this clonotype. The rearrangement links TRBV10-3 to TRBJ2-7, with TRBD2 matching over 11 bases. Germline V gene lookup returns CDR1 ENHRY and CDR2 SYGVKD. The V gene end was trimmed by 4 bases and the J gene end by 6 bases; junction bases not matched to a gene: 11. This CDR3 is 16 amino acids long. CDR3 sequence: CAISAQTSGRTGEQYF. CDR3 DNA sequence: TGTGCCATCAGTGCCCAAACTAGCGGGAGAACGGGCGAGCAGTACTTC.

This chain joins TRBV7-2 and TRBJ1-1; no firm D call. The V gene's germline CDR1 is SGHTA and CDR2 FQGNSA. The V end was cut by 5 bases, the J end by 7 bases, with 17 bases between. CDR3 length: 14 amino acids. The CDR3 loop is CASSERRVALEAFF. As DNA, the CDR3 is TGTGCCAGCAGCGAAAGGCGTGTGGCACTTGAAGCTTTCTTT.

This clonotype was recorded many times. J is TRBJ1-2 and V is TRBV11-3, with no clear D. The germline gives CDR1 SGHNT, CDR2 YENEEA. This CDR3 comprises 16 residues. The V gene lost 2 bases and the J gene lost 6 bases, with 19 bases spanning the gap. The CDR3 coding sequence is TGTGCCAGCAGCTTACCCCGCAGTAAAGGTGCGAATGGCTACACCTTC. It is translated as CASSLPRSKGANGYTF.

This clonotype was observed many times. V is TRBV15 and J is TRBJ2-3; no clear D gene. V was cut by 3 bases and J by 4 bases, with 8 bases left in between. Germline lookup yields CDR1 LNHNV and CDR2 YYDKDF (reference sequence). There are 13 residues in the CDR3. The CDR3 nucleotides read TGTGCCACCAGCAGGGACCCCGCAGATACGCAGTATTTT. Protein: CATSRDPADTQYF.

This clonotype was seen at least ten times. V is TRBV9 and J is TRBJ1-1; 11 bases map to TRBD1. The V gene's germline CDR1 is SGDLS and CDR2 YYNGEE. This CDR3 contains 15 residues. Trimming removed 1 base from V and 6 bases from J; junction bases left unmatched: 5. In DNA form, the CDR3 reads TGTGCCAGCAGCGTAAGCATGGGACAGGGGGCTGAAGCTTTCTTT. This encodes CASSVSMGQGAEAFF.

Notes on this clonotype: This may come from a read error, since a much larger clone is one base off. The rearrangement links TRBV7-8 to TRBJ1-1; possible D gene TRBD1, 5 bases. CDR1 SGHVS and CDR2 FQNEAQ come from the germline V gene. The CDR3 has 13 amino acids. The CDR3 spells CTSGGPARTEAFF. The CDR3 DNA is TGTACCAGCGGGGGACCCGCGAGGACTGAAGCTTTCTTT.

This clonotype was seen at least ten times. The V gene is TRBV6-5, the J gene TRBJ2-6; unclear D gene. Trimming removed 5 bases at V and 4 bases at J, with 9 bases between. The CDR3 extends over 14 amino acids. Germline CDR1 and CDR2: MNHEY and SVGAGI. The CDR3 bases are TGTGCCAGCAGTCCTGGGGTCGGGGCCAACGTCCTGACTTTC. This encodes CASSPGVGANVLTF.

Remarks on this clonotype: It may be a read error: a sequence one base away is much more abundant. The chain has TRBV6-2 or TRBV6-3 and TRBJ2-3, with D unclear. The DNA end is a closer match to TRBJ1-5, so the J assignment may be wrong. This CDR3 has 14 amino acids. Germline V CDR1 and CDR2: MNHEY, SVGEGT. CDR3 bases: TGTGCCAGCAGTTTGTGGGTCCCCACAGATACGCAGCATTTT. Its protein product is CASSLWVPTDTQHF.

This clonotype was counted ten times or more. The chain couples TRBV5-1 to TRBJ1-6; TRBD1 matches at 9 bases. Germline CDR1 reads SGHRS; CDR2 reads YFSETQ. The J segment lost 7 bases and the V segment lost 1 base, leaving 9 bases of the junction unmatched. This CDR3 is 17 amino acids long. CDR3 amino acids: CASSLLSQGARNSPLHF. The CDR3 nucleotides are TGCGCCAGCAGCTTGTTGTCACAGGGGGCAAGGAATTCACCCCTCCACTTT.

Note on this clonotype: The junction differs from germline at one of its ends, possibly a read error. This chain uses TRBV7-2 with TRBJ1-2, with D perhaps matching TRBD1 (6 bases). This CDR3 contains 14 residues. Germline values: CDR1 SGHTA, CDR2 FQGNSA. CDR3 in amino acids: CVSSIETGIYGYTF. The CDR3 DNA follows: TGTGTCAGCAGCATCGAAACAGGGATCTATGGCTACACCTTC.

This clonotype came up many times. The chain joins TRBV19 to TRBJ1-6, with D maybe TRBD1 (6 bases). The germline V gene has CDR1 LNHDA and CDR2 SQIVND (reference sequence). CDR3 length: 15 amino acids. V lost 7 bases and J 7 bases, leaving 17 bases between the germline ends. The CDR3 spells CASTIQGTYNSPLHF. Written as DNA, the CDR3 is TGTGCCAGTACCATACAGGGAACGTACAATTCACCCCTCCACTTT.

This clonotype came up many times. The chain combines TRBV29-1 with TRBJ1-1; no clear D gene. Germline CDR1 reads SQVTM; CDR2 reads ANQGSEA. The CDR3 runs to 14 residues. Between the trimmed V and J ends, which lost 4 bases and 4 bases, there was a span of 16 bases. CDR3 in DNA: TGCAGCGTTGTGTCCAGATTAAGACGCACTGAAGCTTTCTTT. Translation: CSVVSRLRRTEAFF. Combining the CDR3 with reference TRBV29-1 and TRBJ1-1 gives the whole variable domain SAVISQKPSRDICQRGTSLTIQCQVDSQVTMMFWYRQQPGQSLTLIATANQGSEATYESGFVIDKFPISRPNLTFSTLTVSNMSPEDSSIYLCSVVSRLRRTEAFFGQGTRLTVV.

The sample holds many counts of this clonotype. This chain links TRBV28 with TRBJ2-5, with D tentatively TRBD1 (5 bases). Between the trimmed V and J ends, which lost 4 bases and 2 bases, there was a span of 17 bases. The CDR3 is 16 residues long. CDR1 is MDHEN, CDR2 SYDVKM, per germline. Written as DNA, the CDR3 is TGTGCCAGCAGTTCCCGGCGGACAATTGTTCAAGAGACCCAGTACTTC. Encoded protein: CASSSRRTIVQETQYF. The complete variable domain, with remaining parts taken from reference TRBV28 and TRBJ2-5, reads DVKVTQSSRYLVKRTGEKVFLECVQDMDHENMFWYRQDPGLGLRLIYFSYDVKMKEKGDIPEGYSVSREKKERFSLILESASTNQTSMYLCASSSRRTIVQETQYFGPGTRLLVL.

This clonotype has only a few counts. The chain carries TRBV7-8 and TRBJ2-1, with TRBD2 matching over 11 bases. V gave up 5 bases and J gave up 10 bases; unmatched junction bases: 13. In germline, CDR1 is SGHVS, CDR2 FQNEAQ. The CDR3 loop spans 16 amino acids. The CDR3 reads CASSPFGTSGGVEQFF. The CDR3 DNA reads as TGTGCCAGCAGCCCTTTTGGGACTAGCGGAGGGGTAGAGCAGTTCTTC. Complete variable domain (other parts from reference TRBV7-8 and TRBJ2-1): GAGVSQSPRYKVAKRGQDVALRCDPISGHVSLFWYQQALGQGPEFLTYFQNEAQLDKSGLPSDRFFAERPEGSVSTLKIQRTQQEDSAVYLCASSPFGTSGGVEQFFGPGTRLTVL.

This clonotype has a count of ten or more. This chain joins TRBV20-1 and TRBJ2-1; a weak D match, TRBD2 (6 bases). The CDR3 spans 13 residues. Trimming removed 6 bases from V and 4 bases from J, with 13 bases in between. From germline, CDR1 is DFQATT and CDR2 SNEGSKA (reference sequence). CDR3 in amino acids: CSAWEDRYNEQFF. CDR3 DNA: TGCAGTGCATGGGAGGATCGTTACAATGAGCAGTTCTTC.

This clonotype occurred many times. The CDR3 nucleotides read TGTGCCAGTAGTATAGGGGGCGGGAGGGCCCTCGGGTATGAGCAGTTCTTC. Its translation is CASSIGGGRALGYEQFF. This chain connects TRBV19 to TRBJ2-1; 9 nucleotides line up with TRBD2. This CDR3 is 17 amino acids long. The V and J ends lost 1 base and 8 bases, in that order; junction bases with no gene match: 12. Germline V gives CDR1 LNHDA, CDR2 SQIVND (reference sequence).

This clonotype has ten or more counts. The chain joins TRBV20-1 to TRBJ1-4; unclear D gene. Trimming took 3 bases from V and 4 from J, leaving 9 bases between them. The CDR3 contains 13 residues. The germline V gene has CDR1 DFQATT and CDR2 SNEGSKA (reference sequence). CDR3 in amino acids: CSASLGSNEKLFF. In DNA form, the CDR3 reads TGCAGTGCTAGCCTCGGAAGTAATGAAAAACTGTTTTTT.

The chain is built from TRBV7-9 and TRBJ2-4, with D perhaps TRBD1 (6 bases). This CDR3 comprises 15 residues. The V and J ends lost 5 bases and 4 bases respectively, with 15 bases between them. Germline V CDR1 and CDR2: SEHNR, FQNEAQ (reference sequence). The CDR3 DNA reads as TGTGCCAGCAGCCCCCCCTGGACAGATAAAAACATTCAGTACTTC. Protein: CASSPPWTDKNIQYF.

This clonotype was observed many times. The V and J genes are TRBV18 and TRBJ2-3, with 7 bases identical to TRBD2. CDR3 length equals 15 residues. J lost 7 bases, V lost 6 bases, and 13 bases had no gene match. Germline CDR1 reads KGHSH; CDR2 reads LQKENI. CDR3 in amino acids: CASSPPGLSQNTQYF. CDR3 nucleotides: TGTGCCAGCTCCCCCCCGGGACTATCACAGAATACGCAGTATTTT.